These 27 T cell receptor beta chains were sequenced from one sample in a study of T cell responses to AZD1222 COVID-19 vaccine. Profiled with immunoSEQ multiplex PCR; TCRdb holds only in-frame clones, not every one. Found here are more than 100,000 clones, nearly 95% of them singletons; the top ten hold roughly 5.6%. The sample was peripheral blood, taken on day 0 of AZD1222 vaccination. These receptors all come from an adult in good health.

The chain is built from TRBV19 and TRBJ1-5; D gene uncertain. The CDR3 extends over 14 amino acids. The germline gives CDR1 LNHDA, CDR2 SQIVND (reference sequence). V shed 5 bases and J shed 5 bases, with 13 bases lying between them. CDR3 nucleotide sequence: TGTGCCAGTAGTCCCCTGCCCCGCGATCAGCCCCAGCATTTT. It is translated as CASSPLPRDQPQHF.

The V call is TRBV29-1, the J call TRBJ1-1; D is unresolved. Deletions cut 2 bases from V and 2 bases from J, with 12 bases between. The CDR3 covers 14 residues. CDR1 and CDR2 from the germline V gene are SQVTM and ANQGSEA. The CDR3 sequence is CSVEFLFRNTEAFF. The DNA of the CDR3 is TGCAGCGTTGAATTCCTTTTCAGAAACACTGAAGCTTTCTTT.

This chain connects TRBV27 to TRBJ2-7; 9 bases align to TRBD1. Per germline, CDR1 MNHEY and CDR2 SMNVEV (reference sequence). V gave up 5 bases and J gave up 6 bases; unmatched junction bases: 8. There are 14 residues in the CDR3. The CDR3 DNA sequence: TGTGCCAGCAGTCCCGGGACAGGGATCTCCGAGCAGTACTTC. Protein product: CASSPGTGISEQYF.

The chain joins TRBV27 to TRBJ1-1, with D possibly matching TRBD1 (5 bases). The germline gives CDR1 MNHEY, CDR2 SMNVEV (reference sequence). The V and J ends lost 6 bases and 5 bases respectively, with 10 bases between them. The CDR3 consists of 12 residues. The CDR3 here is CASRGAVTEAFF. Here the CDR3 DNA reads TGTGCCAGCAGAGGGGCCGTTACTGAAGCTTTCTTT.

CDR3 amino acids: CASSEEPPGSYNEQFF. DNA for the CDR3: TGTGCCAGCAGTGAAGAACCCCCTGGCTCCTACAATGAGCAGTTCTTC. The genes are TRBV2 and TRBJ2-1, with D unresolved. The CDR3 loop spans 16 amino acids. V was clipped by 1 base and J by 0 bases, with 10 bases between them. Germline CDR1 reads SNHLY; CDR2 reads FYNNEI.

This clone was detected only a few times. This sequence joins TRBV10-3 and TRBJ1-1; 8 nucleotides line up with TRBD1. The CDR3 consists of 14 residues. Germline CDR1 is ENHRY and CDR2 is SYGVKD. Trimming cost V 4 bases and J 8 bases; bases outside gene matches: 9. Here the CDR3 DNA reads TGTGCCATCAGTGGTCAGGGGGCGCGGGCCGAAGCTTTCTTT. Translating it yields CAISGQGARAEAFF.

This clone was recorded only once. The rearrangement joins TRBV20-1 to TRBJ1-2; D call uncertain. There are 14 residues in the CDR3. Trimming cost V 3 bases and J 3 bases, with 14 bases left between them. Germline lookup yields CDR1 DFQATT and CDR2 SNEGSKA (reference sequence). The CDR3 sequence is CSASIPGRDYGYTF. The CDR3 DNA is TGCAGTGCTAGTATTCCAGGCCGAGACTATGGCTACACCTTC.

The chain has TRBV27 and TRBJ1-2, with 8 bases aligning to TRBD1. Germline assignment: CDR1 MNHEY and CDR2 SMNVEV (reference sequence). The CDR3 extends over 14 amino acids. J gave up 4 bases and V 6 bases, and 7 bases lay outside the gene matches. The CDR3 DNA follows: TGTGCCAGCAGCCCGGACAGGGCGACCTATGGCTACACCTTC. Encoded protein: CASSPDRATYGYTF.

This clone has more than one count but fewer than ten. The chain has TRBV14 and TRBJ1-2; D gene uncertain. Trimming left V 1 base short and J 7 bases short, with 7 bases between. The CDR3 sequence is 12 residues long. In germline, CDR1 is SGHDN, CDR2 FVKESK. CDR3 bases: TGTGCCAGCAGCCAAGTCCTTGGTGGCTACACCTTC. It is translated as CASSQVLGGYTF.

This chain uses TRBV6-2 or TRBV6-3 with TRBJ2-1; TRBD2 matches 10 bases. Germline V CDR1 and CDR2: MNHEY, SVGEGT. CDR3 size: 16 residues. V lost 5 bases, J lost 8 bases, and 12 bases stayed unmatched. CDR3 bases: TGTGCCAGCAGTACCCTCGGATTAGCGGGGGGTTATGAGCAGTTCTTC. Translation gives CASSTLGLAGGYEQFF.

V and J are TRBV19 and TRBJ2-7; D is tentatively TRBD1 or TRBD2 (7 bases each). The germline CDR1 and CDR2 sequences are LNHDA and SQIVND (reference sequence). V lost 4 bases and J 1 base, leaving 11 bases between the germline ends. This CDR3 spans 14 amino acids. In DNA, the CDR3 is TGTGCCAGTAGTACCAGGGGGGGTTCCTACGAGCAGTACTTC. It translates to CASSTRGGSYEQYF. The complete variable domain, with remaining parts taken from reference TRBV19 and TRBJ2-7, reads DGGITQSPKYLFRKEGQNVTLSCEQNLNHDAMYWYRQDPGQGLRLIYYSQIVNDFQKGDIAEGYSVSREKKESFPLTVTSAQKNPTAFYLCASSTRGGSYEQYFGPGTRLTVT.

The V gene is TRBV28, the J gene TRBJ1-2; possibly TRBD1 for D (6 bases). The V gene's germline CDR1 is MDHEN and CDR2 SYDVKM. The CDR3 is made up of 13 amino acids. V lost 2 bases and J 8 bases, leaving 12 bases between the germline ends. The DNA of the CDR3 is TGTGCCAGCAGTTTAGACCCGGGGGGCGGCTACACCTTC. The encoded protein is CASSLDPGGGYTF.

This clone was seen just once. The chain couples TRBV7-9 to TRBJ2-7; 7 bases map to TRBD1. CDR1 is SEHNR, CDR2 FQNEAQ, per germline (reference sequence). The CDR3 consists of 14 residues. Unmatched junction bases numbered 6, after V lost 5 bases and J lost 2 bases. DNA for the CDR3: TGTGCCAGCAGCCCGGACAGGTATCCCTACGAGCAGTACTTC. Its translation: CASSPDRYPYEQYF.

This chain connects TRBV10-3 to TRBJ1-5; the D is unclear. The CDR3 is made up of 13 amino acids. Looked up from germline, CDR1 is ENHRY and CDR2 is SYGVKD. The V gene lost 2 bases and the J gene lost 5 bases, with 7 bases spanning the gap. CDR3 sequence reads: CAISEQMDQPQHF. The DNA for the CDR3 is TGTGCCATCAGTGAGCAAATGGATCAGCCCCAGCATTTT.

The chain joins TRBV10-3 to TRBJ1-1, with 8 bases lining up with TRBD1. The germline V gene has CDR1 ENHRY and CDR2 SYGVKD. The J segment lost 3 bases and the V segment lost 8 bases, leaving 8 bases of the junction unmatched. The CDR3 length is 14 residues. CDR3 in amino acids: CAIDQGAPDTEAFF. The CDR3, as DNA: TGTGCCATCGATCAGGGGGCGCCGGACACTGAAGCTTTCTTT.

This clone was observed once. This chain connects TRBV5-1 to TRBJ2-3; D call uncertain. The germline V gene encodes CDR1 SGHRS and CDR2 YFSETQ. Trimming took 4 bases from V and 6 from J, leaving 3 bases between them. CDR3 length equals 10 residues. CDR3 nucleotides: TGCGCCAGCAGCGGGGATACGCAGTATTTT. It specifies CASSGDTQYF.

The CDR3 nucleotides read TGTGCCAGCAGCTTAAAAAACAGGGGCGAGCAGTACTTC. This encodes CASSLKNRGEQYF. The rearrangement uses TRBV13 and TRBJ2-7, with TRBD1 identical over 7 bases. The J segment lost 6 bases and the V segment lost 2 bases, leaving 4 bases of the junction unmatched. Germline-derived CDR1 and CDR2 are PRHDT and FYEKMQ (reference sequence). There are 13 residues in the CDR3.

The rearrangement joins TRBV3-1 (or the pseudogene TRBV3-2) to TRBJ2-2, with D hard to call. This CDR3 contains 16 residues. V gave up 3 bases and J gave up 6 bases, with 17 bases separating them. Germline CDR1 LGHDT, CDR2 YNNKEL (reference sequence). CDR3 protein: CASSHSVTTAAGELFF. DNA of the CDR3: TGTGCCAGCAGCCACAGTGTAACAACCGCCGCCGGGGAGCTGTTTTTT.

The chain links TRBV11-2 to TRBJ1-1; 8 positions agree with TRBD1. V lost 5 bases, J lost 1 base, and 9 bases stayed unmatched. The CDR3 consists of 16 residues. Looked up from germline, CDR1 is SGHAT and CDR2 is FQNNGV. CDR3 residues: CASSPLWTGTNTEAFF. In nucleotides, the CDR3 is TGTGCCAGCAGCCCCCTGTGGACAGGGACGAACACTGAAGCTTTCTTT.

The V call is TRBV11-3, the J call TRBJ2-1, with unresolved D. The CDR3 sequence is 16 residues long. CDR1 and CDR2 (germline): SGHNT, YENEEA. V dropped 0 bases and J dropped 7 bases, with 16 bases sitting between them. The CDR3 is CASSLEVGGLGNEQFF. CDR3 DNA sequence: TGTGCCAGCAGCTTAGAAGTGGGTGGGCTAGGAAATGAGCAGTTCTTC.

The DNA for the CDR3 is TGTGCCAGCAGGAAAGGCCCAGGGGAAGCTTTCTTT. Protein product: CASRKGPGEAFF. This chain links TRBV27 with TRBJ1-1, with D maybe TRBD1 (5 bases). This CDR3 is 12 amino acids long. V lost 6 bases and J 8 bases, leaving 13 bases between the germline ends. The germline V gene has CDR1 MNHEY and CDR2 SMNVEV (reference sequence).

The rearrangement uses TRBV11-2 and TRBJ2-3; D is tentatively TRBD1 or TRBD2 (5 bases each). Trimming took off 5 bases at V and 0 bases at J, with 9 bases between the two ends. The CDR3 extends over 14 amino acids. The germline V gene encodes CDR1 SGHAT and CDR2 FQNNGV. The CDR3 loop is CASSVRESTDTQYF. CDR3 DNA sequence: TGTGCCAGCAGCGTCAGGGAGAGCACAGATACGCAGTATTTT.

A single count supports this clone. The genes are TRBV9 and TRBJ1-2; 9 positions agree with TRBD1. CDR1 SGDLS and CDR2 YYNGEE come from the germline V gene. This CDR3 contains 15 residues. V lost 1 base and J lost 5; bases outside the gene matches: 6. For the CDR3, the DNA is TGTGCCAGCAGCGTACCGGGACAGGGAAGGTATGGCTACACCTTC. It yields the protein CASSVPGQGRYGYTF.

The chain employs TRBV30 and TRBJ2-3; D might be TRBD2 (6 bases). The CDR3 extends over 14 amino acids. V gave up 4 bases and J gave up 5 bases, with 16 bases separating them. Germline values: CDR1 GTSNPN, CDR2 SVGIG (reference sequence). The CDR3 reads CAWTLTGVEDTQYF. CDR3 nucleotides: TGTGCCTGGACATTAACGGGAGTAGAAGATACGCAGTATTTT.

CDR3 DNA sequence: TGTGCCAGCAGTTACAGGGCTGAAGCTTTCTTT. Translating it yields CASSYRAEAFF. J is TRBJ1-1 and V is TRBV6-2 or TRBV6-3; D gene ambiguous. Germline CDR1 and CDR2: MNHEY and SVGEGT. The CDR3 runs to 11 residues. The V end lost 2 bases, the J end lost 6 bases, and 4 bases lay between the germline ends.

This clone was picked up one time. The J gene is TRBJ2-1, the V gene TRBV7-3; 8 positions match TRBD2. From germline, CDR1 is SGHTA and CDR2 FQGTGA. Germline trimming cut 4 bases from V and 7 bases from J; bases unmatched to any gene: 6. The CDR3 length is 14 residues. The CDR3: CASSYFSGSNEQFF. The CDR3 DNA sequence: TGTGCCAGCAGCTACTTCAGCGGGAGTAATGAGCAGTTCTTC.

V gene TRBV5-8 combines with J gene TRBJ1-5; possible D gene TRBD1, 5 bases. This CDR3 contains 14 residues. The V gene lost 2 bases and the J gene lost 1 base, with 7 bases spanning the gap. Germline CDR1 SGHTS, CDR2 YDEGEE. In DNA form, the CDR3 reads TGTGCCAGCAGCTTCGGGGGGAGCAATCAGCCCCAGCATTTT. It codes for CASSFGGSNQPQHF.